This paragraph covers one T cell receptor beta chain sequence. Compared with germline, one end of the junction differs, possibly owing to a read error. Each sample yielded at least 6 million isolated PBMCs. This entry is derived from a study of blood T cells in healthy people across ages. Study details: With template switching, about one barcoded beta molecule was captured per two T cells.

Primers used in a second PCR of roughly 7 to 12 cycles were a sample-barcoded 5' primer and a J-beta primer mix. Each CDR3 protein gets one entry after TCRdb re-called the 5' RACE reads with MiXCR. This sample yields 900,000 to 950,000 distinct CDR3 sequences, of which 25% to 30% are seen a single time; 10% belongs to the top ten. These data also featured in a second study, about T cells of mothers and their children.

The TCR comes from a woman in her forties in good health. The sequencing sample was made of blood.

For the CDR3, the DNA is TGTGCCAGCAGTTACGGGACAGATGGTGAAAAACGGTTTTTT. It specifies CASSYGTDGEKRFF. The genes are TRBV12-3 or TRBV12-4 and TRBJ1-4; 7 bases match TRBD1. The CDR3 covers 14 residues.